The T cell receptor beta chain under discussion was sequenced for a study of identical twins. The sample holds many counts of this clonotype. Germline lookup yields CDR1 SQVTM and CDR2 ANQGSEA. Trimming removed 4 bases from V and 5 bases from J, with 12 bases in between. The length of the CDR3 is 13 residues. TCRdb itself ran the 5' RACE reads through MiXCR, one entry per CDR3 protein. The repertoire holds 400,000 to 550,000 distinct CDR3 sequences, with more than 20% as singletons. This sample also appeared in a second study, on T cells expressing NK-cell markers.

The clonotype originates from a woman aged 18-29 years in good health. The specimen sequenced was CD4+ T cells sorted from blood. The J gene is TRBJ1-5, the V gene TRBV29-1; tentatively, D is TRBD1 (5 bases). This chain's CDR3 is CSVAGTPDQPQHF. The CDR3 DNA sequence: TGCAGCGTTGCGGGGACCCCCGATCAGCCCCAGCATTTT.